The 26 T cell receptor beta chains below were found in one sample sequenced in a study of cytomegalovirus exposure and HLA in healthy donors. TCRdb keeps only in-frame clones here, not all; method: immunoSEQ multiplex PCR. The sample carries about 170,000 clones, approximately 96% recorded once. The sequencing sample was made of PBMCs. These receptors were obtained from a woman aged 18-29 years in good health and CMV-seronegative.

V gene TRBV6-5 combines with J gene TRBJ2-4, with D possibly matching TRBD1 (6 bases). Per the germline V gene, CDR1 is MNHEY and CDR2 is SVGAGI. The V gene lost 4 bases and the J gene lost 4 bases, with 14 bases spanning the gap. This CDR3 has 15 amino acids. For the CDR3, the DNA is TGTGCCAGCAGTTCCACCGGGACAAGTAAAAACATTCAGTACTTC. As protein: CASSSTGTSKNIQYF.

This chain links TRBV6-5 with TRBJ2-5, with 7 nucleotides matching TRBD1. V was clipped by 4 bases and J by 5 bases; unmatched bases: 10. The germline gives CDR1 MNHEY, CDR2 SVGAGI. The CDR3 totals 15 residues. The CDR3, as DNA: TGTGCCAGCAGTTCGTTCTCCAGGGGGTCGGAGACCCAGTACTTC. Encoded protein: CASSSFSRGSETQYF.

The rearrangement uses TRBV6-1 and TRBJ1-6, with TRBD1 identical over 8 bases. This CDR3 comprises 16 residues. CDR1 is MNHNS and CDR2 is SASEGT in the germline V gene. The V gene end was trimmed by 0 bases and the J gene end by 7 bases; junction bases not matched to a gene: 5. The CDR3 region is CASSEAYGQGNSPLHF. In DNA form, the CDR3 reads TGTGCCAGCAGTGAAGCTTACGGACAGGGAAATTCACCCCTCCACTTT.

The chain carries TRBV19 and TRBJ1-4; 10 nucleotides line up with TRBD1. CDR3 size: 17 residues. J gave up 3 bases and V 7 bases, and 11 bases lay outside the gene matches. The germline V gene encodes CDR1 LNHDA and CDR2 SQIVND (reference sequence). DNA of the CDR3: TGTGCCAGTATCGGGACAGGGGTGAGAGGTGCTAATGAAAAACTGTTTTTT. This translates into CASIGTGVRGANEKLFF. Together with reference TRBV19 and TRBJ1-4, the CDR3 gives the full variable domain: DGGITQSPKYLFRKEGQNVTLSCEQNLNHDAMYWYRQDPGQGLRLIYYSQIVNDFQKGDIAEGYSVSREKKESFPLTVTSAQKNPTAFYLCASIGTGVRGANEKLFFGSGTQLSVL.

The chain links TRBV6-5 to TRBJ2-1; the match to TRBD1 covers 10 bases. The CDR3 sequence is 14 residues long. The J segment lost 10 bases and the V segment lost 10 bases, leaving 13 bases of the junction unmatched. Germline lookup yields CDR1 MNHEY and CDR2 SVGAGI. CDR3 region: CATERSGTGDEQFF. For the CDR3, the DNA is TGTGCCACCGAAAGGTCCGGGACAGGGGACGAGCAGTTCTTC.

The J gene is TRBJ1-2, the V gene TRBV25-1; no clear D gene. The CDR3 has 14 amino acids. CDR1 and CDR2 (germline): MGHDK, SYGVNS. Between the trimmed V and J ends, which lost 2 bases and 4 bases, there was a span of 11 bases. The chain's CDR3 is CASSEPGSAYGYTF. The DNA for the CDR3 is TGTGCCAGCAGTGAACCGGGAAGTGCCTATGGCTACACCTTC.

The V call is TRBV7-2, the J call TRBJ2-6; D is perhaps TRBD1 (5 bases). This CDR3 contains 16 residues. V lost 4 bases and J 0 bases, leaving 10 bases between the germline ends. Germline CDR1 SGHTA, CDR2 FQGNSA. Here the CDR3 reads CASSYNRFSGANVLTF. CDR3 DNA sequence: TGTGCCAGCAGCTACAACAGGTTCTCTGGGGCCAACGTCCTGACTTTC.

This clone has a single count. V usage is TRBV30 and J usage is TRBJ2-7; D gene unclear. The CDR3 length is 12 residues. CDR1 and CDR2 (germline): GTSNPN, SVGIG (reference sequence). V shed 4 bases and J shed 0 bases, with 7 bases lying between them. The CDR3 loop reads CAWTGSSYEQYF. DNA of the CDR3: TGTGCCTGGACGGGTAGCTCCTACGAGCAGTACTTC.

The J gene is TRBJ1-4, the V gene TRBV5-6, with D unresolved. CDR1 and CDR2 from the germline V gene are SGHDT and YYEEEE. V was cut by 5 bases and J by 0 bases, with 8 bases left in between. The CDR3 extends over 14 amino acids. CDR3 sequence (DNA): TGTGCCAGCAGGAGGAGTGCAACTAATGAAAAACTGTTTTTT. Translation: CASRRSATNEKLFF.

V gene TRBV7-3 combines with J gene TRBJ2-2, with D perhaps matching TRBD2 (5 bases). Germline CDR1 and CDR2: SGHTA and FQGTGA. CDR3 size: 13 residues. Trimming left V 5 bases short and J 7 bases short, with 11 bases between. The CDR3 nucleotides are TGTGCCAGCAGCCACGGTGGAGGCGGGGAGCTGTTTTTT. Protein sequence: CASSHGGGGELFF.

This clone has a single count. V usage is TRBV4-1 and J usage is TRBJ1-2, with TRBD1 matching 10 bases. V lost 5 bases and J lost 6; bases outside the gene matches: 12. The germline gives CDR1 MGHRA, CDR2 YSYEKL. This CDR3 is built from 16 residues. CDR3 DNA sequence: TGCGCCAGCAGCGGGACCGGGACAGGGGCCTCCAATGGCTACACCTTC. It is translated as CASSGTGTGASNGYTF.

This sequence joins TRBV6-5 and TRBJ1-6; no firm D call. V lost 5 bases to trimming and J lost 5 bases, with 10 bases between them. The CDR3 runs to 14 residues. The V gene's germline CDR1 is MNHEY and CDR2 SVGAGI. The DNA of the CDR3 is TGTGCCAGCAGTGCCGAGGGTGATAATTCACCCCTCCACTTT. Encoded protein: CASSAEGDNSPLHF.

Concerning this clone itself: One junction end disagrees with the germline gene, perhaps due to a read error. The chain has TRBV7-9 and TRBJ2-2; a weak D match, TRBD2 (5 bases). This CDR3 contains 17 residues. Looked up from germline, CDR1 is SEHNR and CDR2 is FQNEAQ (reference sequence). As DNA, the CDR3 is TGTGCCAGCAGCCCGCGGGTGGTGAGGCGAGACACCTGGGAGCTGTTTTTT. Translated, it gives CASSPRVVRRDTWELFF. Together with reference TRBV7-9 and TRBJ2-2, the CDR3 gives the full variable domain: DTGVSQNPRHKITKRGQNVTFRCDPISEHNRLYWYRQTLGQGPEFLTYFQNEAQLEKSRLLSDRFSAERPKGSFSTLEIQRTEQGDSAMYLCASSPRVVRRDTWELFFGEGSRLTVL.

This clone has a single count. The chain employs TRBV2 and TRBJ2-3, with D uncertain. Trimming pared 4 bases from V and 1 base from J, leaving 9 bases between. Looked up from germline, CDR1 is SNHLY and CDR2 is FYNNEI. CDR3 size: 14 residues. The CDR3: CASSAQRGTDTQYF. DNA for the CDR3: TGTGCCAGCAGTGCACAGAGAGGCACAGATACGCAGTATTTT.

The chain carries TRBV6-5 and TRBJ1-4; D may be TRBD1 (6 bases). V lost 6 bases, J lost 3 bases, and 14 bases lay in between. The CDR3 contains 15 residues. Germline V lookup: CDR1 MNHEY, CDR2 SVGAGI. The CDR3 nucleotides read TGTGCCAGCAGCTCCACAGGGTCAGCTAATGAAAAACTGTTTTTT. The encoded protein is CASSSTGSANEKLFF.

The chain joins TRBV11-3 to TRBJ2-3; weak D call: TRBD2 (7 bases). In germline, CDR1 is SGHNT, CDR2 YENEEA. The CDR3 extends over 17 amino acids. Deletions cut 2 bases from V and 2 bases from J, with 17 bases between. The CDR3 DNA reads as TGTGCCAGCAGCTTATCACACGGTGCGGGGGCCACAGATACGCAGTATTTT. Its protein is CASSLSHGAGATDTQYF.

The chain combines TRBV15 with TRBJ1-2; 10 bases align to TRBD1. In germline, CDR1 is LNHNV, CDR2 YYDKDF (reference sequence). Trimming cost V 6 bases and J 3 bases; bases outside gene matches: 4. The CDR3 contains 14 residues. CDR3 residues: CATRATGGDYGYTF. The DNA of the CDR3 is TGTGCCACCAGGGCGACAGGGGGCGACTATGGCTACACCTTC. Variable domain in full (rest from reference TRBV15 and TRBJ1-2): DAMVIQNPRYQVTQFGKPVTLSCSQTLNHNVMYWYQQKSSQAPKLLFHYYDKDFNNEADTPDNFQSRRPNTSFCFLDIRSPGLGDTAMYLCATRATGGDYGYTFGSGTRLTVV.

CDR3 coding DNA: TGTGCCAGCAGCTACTCGACAGTGAACACTGAAGCTTTCTTT. It encodes CASSYSTVNTEAFF. This chain joins TRBV7-2 and TRBJ1-1, with D possibly matching TRBD1 (5 bases). The germline gives CDR1 SGHTA, CDR2 FQGNSA. The V end lost 4 bases, the J end lost 0 bases, and 9 bases lay between the germline ends. This CDR3 region has 14 residues.

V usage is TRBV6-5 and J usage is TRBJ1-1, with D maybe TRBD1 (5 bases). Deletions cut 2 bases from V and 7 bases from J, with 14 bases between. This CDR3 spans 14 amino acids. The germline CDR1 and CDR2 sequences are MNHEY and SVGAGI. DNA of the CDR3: TGTGCCAGCAGTTACGCCAGGGAAGGGTATGAAGCTTTCTTT. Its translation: CASSYAREGYEAFF.

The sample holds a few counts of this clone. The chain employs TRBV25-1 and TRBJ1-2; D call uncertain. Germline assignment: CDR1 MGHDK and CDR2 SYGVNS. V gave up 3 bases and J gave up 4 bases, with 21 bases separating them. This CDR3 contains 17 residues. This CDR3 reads CASSDYQTSPPFYGYTF. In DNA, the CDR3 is TGTGCCAGCAGTGACTACCAGACAAGCCCTCCTTTCTATGGCTACACCTTC.

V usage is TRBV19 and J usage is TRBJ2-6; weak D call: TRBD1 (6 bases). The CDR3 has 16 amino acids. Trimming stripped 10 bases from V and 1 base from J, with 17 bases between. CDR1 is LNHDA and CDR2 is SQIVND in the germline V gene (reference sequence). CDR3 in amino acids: CATSQGKGSGANVLTF. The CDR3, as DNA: TGTGCCACCTCGCAGGGGAAGGGATCTGGGGCCAACGTCCTGACTTTC.

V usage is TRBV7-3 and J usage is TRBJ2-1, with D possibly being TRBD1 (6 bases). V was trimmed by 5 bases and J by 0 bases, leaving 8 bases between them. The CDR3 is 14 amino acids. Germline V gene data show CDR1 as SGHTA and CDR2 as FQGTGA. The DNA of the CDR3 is TGTGCCAGCAGCCGAGGGGGCTCCTACAATGAGCAGTTCTTC. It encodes CASSRGGSYNEQFF.

The CDR3 here is CASSLGGPSGSPQETQYF. The CDR3 DNA sequence: TGTGCCAGCAGCTTAGGTGGTCCTAGCGGGAGCCCCCAAGAGACCCAGTACTTC. V is TRBV7-6 and J is TRBJ2-5, with 10 bases aligning to TRBD2. The germline gives CDR1 SGHVS, CDR2 FNYEAQ. CDR3 length equals 18 residues. Trimming took 1 base from V and 1 from J; bases not matched to a gene: 9.

The CDR3 sequence is CASSSGINNEQFF. As DNA, the CDR3 is TGTGCCAGCAGCTCCGGGATAAACAATGAGCAGTTCTTC. The V gene is TRBV4-2, the J gene TRBJ2-1; weak D call: TRBD2 (5 bases). The germline gives CDR1 LGHNA, CDR2 YNFKEQ. The V end lost 5 bases, the J end lost 5 bases, and 10 bases lay between the germline ends. The CDR3 length is 13 residues.

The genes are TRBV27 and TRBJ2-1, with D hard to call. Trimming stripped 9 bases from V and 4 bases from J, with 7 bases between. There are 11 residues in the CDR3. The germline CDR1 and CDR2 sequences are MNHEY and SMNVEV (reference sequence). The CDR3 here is CASRLYNEQFF. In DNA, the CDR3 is TGTGCCAGTAGATTGTACAATGAGCAGTTCTTC.

The CDR3 loop reads CASSYLGQGYEQYF. The CDR3 DNA follows: TGTGCCAGCAGTTACTTAGGACAGGGCTACGAGCAGTACTTC. The rearrangement uses TRBV6-5 and TRBJ2-7, with TRBD1 matching over 8 bases. The CDR3 contains 14 residues. The germline gives CDR1 MNHEY, CDR2 SVGAGI. Unmatched junction bases numbered 2, after V lost 1 base and J lost 3 bases.